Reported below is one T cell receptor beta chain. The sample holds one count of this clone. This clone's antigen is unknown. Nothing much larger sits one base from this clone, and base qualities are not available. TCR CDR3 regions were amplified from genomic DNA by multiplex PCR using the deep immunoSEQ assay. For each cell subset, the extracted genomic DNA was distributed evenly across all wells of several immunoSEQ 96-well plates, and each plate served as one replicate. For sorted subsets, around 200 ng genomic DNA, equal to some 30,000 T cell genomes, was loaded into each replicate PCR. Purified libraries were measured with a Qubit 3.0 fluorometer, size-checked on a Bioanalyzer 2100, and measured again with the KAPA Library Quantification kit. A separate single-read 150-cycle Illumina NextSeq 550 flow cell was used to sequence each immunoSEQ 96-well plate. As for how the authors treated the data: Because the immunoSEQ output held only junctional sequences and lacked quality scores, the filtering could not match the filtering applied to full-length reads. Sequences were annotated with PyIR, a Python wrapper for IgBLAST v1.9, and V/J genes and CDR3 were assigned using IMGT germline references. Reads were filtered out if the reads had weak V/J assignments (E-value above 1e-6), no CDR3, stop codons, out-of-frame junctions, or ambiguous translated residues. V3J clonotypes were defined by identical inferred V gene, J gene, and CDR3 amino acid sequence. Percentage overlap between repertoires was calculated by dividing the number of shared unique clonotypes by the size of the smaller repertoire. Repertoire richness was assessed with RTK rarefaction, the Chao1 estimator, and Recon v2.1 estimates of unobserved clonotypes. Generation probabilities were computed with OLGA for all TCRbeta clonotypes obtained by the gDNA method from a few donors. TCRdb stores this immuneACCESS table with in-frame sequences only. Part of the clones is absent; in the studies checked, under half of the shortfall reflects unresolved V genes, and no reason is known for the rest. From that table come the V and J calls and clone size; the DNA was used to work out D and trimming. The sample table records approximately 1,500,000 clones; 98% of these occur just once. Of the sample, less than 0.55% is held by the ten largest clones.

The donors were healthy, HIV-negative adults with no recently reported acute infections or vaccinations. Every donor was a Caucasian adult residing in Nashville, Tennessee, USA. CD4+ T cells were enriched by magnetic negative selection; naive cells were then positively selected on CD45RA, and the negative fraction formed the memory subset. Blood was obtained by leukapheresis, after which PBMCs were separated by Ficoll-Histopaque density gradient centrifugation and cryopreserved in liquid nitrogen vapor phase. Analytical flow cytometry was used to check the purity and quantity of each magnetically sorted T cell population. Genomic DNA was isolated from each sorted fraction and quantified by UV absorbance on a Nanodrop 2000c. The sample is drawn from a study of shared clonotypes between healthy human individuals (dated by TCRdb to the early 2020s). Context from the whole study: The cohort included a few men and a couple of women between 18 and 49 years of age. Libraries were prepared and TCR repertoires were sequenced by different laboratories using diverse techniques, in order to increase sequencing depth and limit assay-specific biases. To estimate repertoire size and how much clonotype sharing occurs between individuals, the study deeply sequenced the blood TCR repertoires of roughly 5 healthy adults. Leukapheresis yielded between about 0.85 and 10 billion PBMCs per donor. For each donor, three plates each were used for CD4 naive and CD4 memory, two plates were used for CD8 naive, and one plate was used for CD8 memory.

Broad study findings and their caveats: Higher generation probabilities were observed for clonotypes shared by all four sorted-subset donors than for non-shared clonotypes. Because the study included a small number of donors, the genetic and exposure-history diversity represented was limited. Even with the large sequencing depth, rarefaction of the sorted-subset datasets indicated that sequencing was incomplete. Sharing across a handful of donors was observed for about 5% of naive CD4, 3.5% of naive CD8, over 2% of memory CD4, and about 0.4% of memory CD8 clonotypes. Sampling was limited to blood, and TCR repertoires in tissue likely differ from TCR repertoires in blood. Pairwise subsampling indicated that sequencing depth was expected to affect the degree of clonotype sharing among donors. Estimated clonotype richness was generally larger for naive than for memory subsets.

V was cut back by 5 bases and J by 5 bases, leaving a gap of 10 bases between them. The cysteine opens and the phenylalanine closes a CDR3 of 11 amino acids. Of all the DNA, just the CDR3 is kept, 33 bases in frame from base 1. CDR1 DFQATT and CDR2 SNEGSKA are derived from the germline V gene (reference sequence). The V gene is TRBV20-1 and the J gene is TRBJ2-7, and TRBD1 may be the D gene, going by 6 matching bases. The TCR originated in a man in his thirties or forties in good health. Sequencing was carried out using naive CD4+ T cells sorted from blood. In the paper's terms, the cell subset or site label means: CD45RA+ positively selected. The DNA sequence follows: TGCAGTGCTGTGAACAGGGACGAGCAGTACTTC. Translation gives CSAVNRDEQYF.